This TCR beta chain was identified in a study of shared T cell receptors in the human thymus. Germline V gene lookup returns CDR1 SGDLS and CDR2 YYNGEE. Trimming pared 3 bases from V and 2 bases from J, leaving 10 bases between. This CDR3 is built from 14 residues. Using immunoSEQ multiplex PCR, the repertoire was profiled, and TCRdb retains in-frame clones only, with some absent. The sample holds about 380,000 clones; about 95% are singletons and the top ten take 0.015% to 0.025%. The source is a human donor. The sample consisted of thymocytes. The chain links TRBV9 to TRBJ2-3; D is ambiguous. This CDR3 is CASSGQIVTDTQYF. As DNA, the CDR3 is TGTGCCAGCAGCGGTCAGATCGTCACAGATACGCAGTATTTT.